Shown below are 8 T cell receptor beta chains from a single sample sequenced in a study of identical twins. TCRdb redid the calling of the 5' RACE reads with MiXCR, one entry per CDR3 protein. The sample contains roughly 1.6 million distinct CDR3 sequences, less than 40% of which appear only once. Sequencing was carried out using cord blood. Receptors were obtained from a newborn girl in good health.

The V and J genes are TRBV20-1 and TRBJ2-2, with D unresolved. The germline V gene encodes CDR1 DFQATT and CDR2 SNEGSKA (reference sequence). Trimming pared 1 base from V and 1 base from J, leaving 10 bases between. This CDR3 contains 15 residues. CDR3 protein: CSARGNVGNTGELFF. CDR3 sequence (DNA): TGCAGTGCTAGAGGGAATGTGGGGAACACCGGGGAGCTGTTTTTT.

CDR3 DNA sequence: TGTGCCAGCAGCGTAGGCGGGGCTAGCTCCTACAATGAGCAGTTCTTC. The encoded protein is CASSVGGASSYNEQFF. The V gene is TRBV9, the J gene TRBJ2-1, with a weak D call TRBD2 (6 bases). Deletions cut 0 bases from V and 0 bases from J, with 10 bases between. This CDR3 is 16 amino acids long. CDR1 is SGDLS and CDR2 is YYNGEE in the germline V gene.

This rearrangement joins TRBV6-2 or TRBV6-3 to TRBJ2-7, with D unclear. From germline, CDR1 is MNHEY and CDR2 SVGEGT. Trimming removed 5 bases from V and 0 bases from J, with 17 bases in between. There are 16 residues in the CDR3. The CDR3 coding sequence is TGTGCCAGCAGTCACCTCCCCATTAGGAGCTCCTACGAGCAGTACTTC. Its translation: CASSHLPIRSSYEQYF.

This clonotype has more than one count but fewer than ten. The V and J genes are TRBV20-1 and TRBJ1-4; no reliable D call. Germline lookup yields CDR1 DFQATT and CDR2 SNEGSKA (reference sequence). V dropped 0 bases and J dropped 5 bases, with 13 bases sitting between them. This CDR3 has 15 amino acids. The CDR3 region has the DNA TGCAGTGCTAGAGATCGGCAGGTGCTAAATGAAAAACTGTTTTTT. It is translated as CSARDRQVLNEKLFF.

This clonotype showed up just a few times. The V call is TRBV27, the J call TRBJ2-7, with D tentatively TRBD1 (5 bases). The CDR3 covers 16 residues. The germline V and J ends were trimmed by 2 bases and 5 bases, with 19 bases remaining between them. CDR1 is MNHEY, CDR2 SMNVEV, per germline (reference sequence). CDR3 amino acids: CASSLRRQGQIHEQYF. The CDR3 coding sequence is TGTGCCAGCAGTTTACGTCGCCAGGGCCAAATCCACGAGCAGTACTTC.

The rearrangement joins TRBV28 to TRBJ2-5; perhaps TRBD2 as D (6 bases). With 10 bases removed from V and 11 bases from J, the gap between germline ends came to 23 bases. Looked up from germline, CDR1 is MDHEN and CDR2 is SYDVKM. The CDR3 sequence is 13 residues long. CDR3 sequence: CAIAEGGPNEQYF. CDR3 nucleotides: TGTGCCATAGCGGAAGGCGGTCCCAATGAGCAGTACTTC.

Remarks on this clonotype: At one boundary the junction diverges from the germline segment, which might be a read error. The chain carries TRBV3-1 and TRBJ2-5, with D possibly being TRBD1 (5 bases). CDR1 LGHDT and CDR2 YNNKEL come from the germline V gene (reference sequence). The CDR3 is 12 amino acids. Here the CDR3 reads CASSQQGRNQSF. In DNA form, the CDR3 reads TGTGCCAGCAGCCAACAGGGTAGAAACCAGTCCTTC.

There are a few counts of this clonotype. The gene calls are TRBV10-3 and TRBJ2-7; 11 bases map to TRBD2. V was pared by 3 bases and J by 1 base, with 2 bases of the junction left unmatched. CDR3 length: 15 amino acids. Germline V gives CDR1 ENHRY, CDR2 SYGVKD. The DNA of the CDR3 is TGTGCCATCAGTGACCGACTAGCGGGGTCCTACGAGCAGTACTTC. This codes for CAISDRLAGSYEQYF.